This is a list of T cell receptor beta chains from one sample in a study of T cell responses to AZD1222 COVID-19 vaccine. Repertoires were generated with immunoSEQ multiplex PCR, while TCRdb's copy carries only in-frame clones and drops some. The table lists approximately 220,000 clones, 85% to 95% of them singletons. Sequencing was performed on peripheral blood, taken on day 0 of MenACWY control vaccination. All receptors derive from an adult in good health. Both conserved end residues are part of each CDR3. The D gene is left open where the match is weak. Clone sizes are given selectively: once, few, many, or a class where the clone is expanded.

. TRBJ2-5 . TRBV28 CASSFPGRETQYF TGTGCCAGCAGTTTCCCCGGCCGGGAGACCCAGTACTTC
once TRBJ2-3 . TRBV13 CASSDKRQRDTQYF TGTGCCAGCAGCGATAAAAGACAGCGAGATACGCAGTATTTT
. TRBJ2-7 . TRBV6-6 CASSRGGAYEQYF TGTGCCAGCAGTCGAGGAGGGGCCTACGAGCAGTACTTC
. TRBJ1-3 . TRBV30 CAWSPGSSGNTIYF TGTGCCTGGAGTCCGGGTAGCTCTGGAAACACCATATATTTT
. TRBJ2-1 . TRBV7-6 CASSLDRDSANYNEQFF TGTGCCAGCAGCTTAGACCGGGACTCCGCCAATTACAATGAGCAGTTCTTC
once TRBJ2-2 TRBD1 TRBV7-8 CASSLLPGQGAGELFF TGTGCCAGCAGCTTACTCCCGGGACAGGGAGCCGGGGAGCTGTTTTTT
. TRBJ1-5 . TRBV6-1 CASSERTNQPQHF TGTGCCAGCAGTGAAAGAACTAATCAGCCCCAGCATTTT
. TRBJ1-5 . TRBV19 CASSIRDSNQPQHF TGTGCCAGTAGTATAAGGGATAGCAATCAGCCCCAGCATTTT
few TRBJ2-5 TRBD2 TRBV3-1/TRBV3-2 CASSQDGTSGDFQETQYF TGTGCCAGCAGCCAAGATGGGACTAGCGGGGATTTTCAAGAGACCCAGTACTTC
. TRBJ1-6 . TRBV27 CASSLSTTYNSPLHF TGTGCCAGCAGTTTATCGACGACCTATAATTCACCCCTCCACTTT
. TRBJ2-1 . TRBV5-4 CASSLPVGTYNEQFF TGTGCCAGCAGCTTGCCCGTCGGAACCTACAATGAGCAGTTCTTC
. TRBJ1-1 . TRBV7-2 CASSFSIGNTEAFF TGTGCCAGCAGCTTCTCCATCGGGAACACTGAAGCTTTCTTT
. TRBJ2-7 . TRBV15 CATSRVTGGGQKPYEQYF TGTGCCACCAGCAGAGTAACCGGGGGAGGCCAGAAACCCTACGAGCAGTACTTC
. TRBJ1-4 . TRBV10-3 CATREGGASEKLFF TGTGCCACGAGGGAGGGGGGGGCGAGCGAAAAACTGTTTTTT
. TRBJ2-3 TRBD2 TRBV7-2 CASSLVFGGDTDTQYF TGTGCCAGCAGCTTAGTTTTCGGGGGGGACACAGATACGCAGTATTTT
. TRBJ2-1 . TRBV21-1 CASSTRGDSYNEQFF TGTGCCAGCAGCACCCGGGGGGACTCCTACAATGAGCAGTTCTTC
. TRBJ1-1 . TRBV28 CASSFGHEAFF TGTGCCAGCAGTTTCGGGCATGAAGCTTTCTTT
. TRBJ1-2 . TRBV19 CASSSNRRDGYTF TGTGCCAGTAGTTCAAACCGACGGGATGGCTACACCTTC
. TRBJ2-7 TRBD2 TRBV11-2 CASSLGLAGTYEQYF TGTGCCAGCAGCTTAGGACTAGCGGGGACGTACGAGCAGTACTTC
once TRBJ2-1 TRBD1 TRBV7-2 CASSAGTAILGGEQFF TGTGCCAGCAGCGCCGGGACAGCGATCCTAGGGGGTGAGCAGTTCTTC
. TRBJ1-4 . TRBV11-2 CASSLGDRKKLFF TGTGCCAGCAGCTTAGGCGACAGGAAAAAACTGTTTTTT
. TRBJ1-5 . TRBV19 CASAHGGNQPQHF TGTGCCTCTGCCCACGGGGGCAATCAGCCCCAGCATTTT
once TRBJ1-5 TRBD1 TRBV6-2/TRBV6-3 CASSGRDRGSNQPQHF TGTGCCAGCAGTGGCCGGGACAGGGGTAGCAATCAGCCCCAGCATTTT
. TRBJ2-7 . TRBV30 CAWKVSDSRGEQYF TGTGCCTGGAAGGTGTCTGACTCCCGAGGGGAGCAGTACTTC
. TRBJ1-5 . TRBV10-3 CAISEGAGSNQPQHF TGTGCCATCAGTGAGGGGGCCGGAAGCAATCAGCCCCAGCATTTT
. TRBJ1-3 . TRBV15 CATSRDSSNTIYF TGTGCCACCAGCAGAGATAGCTCAAACACCATATATTTT
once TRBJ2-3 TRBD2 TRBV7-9 CASSPSGGADTQYF TGTGCCAGCAGCCCGAGCGGGGGAGCAGATACGCAGTATTTT
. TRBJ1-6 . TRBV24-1 CATSVGGAGAYNSPLHF TGTGCCACCAGTGTTGGAGGGGCGGGCGCCTATAATTCACCCCTCCACTTT
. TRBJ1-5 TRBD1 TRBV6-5 CASSRQGAEPQHF TGTGCCAGCAGTCGACAGGGGGCTGAGCCCCAGCATTTT
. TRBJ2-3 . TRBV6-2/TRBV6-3 CASSYSGARGDTQYF TGTGCCAGCAGTTACTCGGGGGCGAGGGGAGATACGCAGTATTTT
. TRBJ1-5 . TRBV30 CAWSVDLLGGNNQPQHF TGTGCCTGGAGTGTCGACCTACTAGGGGGTAACAATCAGCCCCAGCATTTT
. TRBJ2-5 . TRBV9 CASSGNSQETQYF TGTGCCAGCAGCGGGAACAGCCAAGAGACCCAGTACTTC
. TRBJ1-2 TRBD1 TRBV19 CASSIRGQGVLYGYTF TGTGCCAGTAGTATTCGCGGACAGGGGGTCCTCTATGGCTACACCTTC
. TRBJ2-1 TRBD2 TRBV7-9 CASSPPGGYYNEQFF TGTGCCAGCAGCCCCCCCGGGGGGTACTACAATGAGCAGTTCTTC
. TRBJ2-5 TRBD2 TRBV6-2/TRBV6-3 CASSSETSGASETQYF TGTGCCAGCAGCTCAGAGACTAGCGGGGCGTCGGAGACCCAGTACTTC
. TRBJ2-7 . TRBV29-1 CSVRVIASEQYF TGCAGCGTTAGAGTCATCGCCTCCGAGCAGTACTTC
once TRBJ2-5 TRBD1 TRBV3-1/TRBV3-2 CASGDRVAETQYF TGTGCCAGCGGTGACAGGGTAGCAGAGACCCAGTACTTC
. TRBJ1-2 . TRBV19 CASSIERGANYGYTF TGTGCCAGTAGTATAGAGCGGGGAGCTAACTATGGCTACACCTTC
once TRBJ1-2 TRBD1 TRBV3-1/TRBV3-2 CASRHADRARGGSYGYTF TGTGCCAGCAGACACGCTGACAGGGCTAGGGGAGGTAGCTATGGCTACACCTTC
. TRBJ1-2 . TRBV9 CASSATTGLNYGYTF TGTGCCAGCAGCGCTACGACAGGTCTAAACTATGGCTACACCTTC
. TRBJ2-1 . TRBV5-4 CASSLAGNNEQFF TGTGCCAGCAGCTTGGCCGGGAACAATGAGCAGTTCTTC
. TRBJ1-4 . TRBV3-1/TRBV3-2 CASSPDRIGLFF TGTGCCAGCAGCCCTGACAGGATAGGGCTGTTTTTT
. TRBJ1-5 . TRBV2 CASRELTVRGQPQHF TGTGCCAGCAGGGAACTGACCGTCCGAGGTCAGCCCCAGCATTTT
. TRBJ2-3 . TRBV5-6 CASSLAQRTDTQYF TGTGCCAGCAGCTTGGCTCAGCGCACAGATACGCAGTATTTT
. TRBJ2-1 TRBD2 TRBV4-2 CASSQERTSGDEQFF TGTGCCAGCAGCCAAGAACGAACTAGCGGGGATGAGCAGTTCTTC
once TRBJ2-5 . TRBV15 CATSRDRGEETQYF TGTGCCACCAGCAGAGATCGAGGGGAAGAGACCCAGTACTTC
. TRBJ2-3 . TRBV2 CASSADLADTQYF TGTGCCAGCAGTGCGGACTTGGCTGATACGCAGTATTTT
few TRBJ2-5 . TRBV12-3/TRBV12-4 CASSRGRSETQYF TGTGCCAGCAGCCGGGGGAGGTCAGAGACCCAGTACTTC